These 30 T cell receptor beta chains were sequenced from one sample in a study of T cell responses to AZD1222 COVID-19 vaccine. The data were produced by immunoSEQ multiplex PCR, yet TCRdb's version contains in-frame clones alone and is incomplete. The table has 90,000 to 150,000 clones, roughly 90% seen once; the top ten hold roughly 3.6%. Sequencing was performed on peripheral blood, taken on day 0 of AZD1222 vaccination. Receptors were obtained from an adult in good health.

The V gene is TRBV6-5, the J gene TRBJ1-5; tentative D call: TRBD1 (5 bases). From germline, CDR1 is MNHEY and CDR2 SVGAGI. Trimming stripped 6 bases from V and 2 bases from J, with 14 bases between. The CDR3 sequence is 15 residues long. DNA for the CDR3: TGTGCCAGCAGGTCCGGGACGTCTGGCAATCAGCCCCAGCATTTT. Amino acid sequence: CASRSGTSGNQPQHF.

The CDR3 loop is CASSSSDTRYQPQHF. In nucleotides, the CDR3 is TGTGCCAGCAGCTCGTCGGACACTAGATATCAGCCCCAGCATTTT. The J gene is TRBJ1-5, the V gene TRBV7-9; perhaps TRBD1 as D (5 bases). The CDR3 sequence is 15 residues long. With 4 bases removed from V and 5 bases from J, the gap between germline ends came to 15 bases. The V gene's germline CDR1 is SEHNR and CDR2 FQNEAQ (reference sequence). Based on the CDR3 plus reference TRBV7-9 and TRBJ1-5, the full variable domain is DTGVSQNPRHKITKRGQNVTFRCDPISEHNRLYWYRQTLGQGPEFLTYFQNEAQLEKSRLLSDRFSAERPKGSFSTLEIQRTEQGDSAMYLCASSSSDTRYQPQHFGDGTRLSIL.

This clone was seen a handful of times. The chain couples TRBV7-3 to TRBJ2-3; 9 bases are shared with TRBD2. The CDR3 totals 15 residues. J gave up 1 base and V 5 bases, and 4 bases lay outside the gene matches. CDR1 and CDR2 (germline): SGHTA, FQGTGA. Here the CDR3 DNA reads TGTGCCAGCAGCCCCGGGACTAGCCGCACAGATACGCAGTATTTT. This translates into CASSPGTSRTDTQYF.

The chain carries TRBV7-9 and TRBJ1-4; D ambiguous. Trimming took 5 bases from V and 11 from J, leaving 12 bases between them. There are 12 residues in the CDR3. Germline CDR1 SEHNR, CDR2 FQNEAQ (reference sequence). The CDR3 DNA is TGTGCCAGCAGCCCCGAGGTCGAGAAACTGTTTTTT. Residues: CASSPEVEKLFF.

V gene TRBV6-5 combines with J gene TRBJ1-1; D may be TRBD1 (5 bases). Germline assignment: CDR1 MNHEY and CDR2 SVGAGI. The CDR3 extends over 13 amino acids. V dropped 5 bases and J dropped 6 bases, with 13 bases sitting between them. CDR3 amino acids: CASSNTGVAEAFF. CDR3 coding DNA: TGTGCCAGCAGTAACACGGGGGTAGCTGAAGCTTTCTTT.

The chain couples TRBV10-3 to TRBJ1-2, with D possibly being TRBD1 (6 bases). The CDR3 totals 16 residues. V gave up 0 bases and J gave up 4 bases, with 15 bases separating them. The germline V gene has CDR1 ENHRY and CDR2 SYGVKD. CDR3 sequence (DNA): TGTGCCATCAGTGAGTCGGCAGGGGCGCTGGCCTATGGCTACACCTTC. It codes for CAISESAGALAYGYTF.

This chain links TRBV7-3 with TRBJ1-1, with 8 bases matching TRBD1. V trimming: 4 bases; J trimming: 3 bases; junction bases outside the gene matches: 1. Germline loops: CDR1 SGHTA, CDR2 FQGTGA. The CDR3 length is 13 residues. DNA for the CDR3: TGTGCCAGCAGCTCGGACAGGGACACTGAAGCTTTCTTT. Translating it yields CASSSDRDTEAFF.

J is TRBJ2-7 and V is TRBV20-1; D is ambiguous. In germline, CDR1 is DFQATT, CDR2 SNEGSKA (reference sequence). Trimming shortened V by 5 bases and J by 3 bases, and 8 bases separated the two germline ends. The CDR3 runs 11 residues. CDR3 amino acids: CSAPSHYEQYF. Here the CDR3 DNA reads TGCAGTGCTCCCTCCCACTACGAGCAGTACTTC.

V is TRBV29-1 and J is TRBJ2-2, with D possibly being TRBD2 (6 bases). In germline, CDR1 is SQVTM, CDR2 ANQGSEA. Trimming stripped 7 bases from V and 0 bases from J, with 12 bases between. CDR3 length: 14 amino acids. In nucleotides, the CDR3 is TGCAGCGCCCTGCGGGGAACGAACACCGGGGAGCTGTTTTTT. Amino acids: CSALRGTNTGELFF.

In DNA, the CDR3 is TGTGCCAGCAGCGTAGTAGGCTCCGGGGGACAGGGTGGCACTGAAGCTTTCTTT. This codes for CASSVVGSGGQGGTEAFF. V and J are TRBV9 and TRBJ1-1, with 9 bases that match TRBD1. This CDR3 is built from 18 residues. J gave up 4 bases and V 0 bases, and 13 bases lay outside the gene matches. Germline V gene lookup returns CDR1 SGDLS and CDR2 YYNGEE.

In this sample, this clone turned up once. This chain connects TRBV6-5 to TRBJ1-1; 9 nucleotides line up with TRBD1. CDR3 length equals 14 residues. V was clipped by 6 bases and J by 3 bases; unmatched bases: 5. Germline lookup yields CDR1 MNHEY and CDR2 SVGAGI. In DNA form, the CDR3 reads TGTGCCAGCAGAACAGGGGGCTCAGACACTGAAGCTTTCTTT. Encoded protein: CASRTGGSDTEAFF.

J is TRBJ1-2 and V is TRBV5-1, with D maybe TRBD1 (5 bases). Germline CDR1 reads SGHRS; CDR2 reads YFSETQ. Trimming stripped 3 bases from V and 2 bases from J, with 17 bases between. The CDR3 totals 16 residues. CDR3 coding DNA: TGCGCCAGCAGCTGGGGGGAAGCGGGCTCCAACTATGGCTACACCTTC. It yields the protein CASSWGEAGSNYGYTF.

This rearrangement joins TRBV19 to TRBJ1-6; 7 nucleotides line up with TRBD1. Germline V gene lookup returns CDR1 LNHDA and CDR2 SQIVND (reference sequence). The CDR3 spans 15 residues. Unmatched junction bases numbered 8, after V lost 5 bases and J lost 7 bases. The CDR3 reads CASSLDRVYNSPLHF. In nucleotides, the CDR3 is TGTGCCAGTAGTCTCGACAGGGTTTACAATTCACCCCTCCACTTT.

V and J are TRBV3-1 (or the pseudogene TRBV3-2) and TRBJ2-5; tentatively, D is TRBD2 (5 bases). The CDR3 has 13 residues. Germline V gives CDR1 LGHDT, CDR2 YNNKEL (reference sequence). Trimming shortened V by 8 bases and J by 2 bases, and 12 bases separated the two germline ends. CDR3: CASAWTGQETQYF. For the CDR3, the DNA is TGTGCCAGCGCATGGACGGGACAAGAGACCCAGTACTTC.

The chain combines TRBV7-2 with TRBJ1-5; unclear D gene. CDR3 size: 13 residues. The germline CDR1 and CDR2 sequences are SGHTA and FQGNSA. The V end lost 3 bases, the J end lost 5 bases, and 8 bases lay between the germline ends. For the CDR3, the DNA is TGTGCCAGCAGCTTCGATCCCGATCAGCCCCAGCATTTT. It specifies CASSFDPDQPQHF.

The rearrangement links TRBV4-3 to TRBJ2-7; D not resolved. The CDR3 has 15 amino acids. V dropped 0 bases and J dropped 7 bases, with 16 bases sitting between them. CDR1 and CDR2 (germline): LGHNA, YSLEER. The CDR3 region is CASSQDLIRPAEQYF. CDR3 coding DNA: TGCGCCAGCAGCCAAGATCTGATCAGGCCTGCTGAGCAGTACTTC.

The rearrangement joins TRBV9 to TRBJ1-3; possible D gene TRBD1, 5 bases. The V gene lost 4 bases and the J gene lost 4 bases, with 15 bases spanning the gap. This CDR3 has 15 residues. The germline V gene encodes CDR1 SGDLS and CDR2 YYNGEE. CDR3 sequence reads: CASSLGELWGNTIYF. DNA for the CDR3: TGTGCCAGCAGCCTGGGGGAGCTCTGGGGAAACACCATATATTTT.

V gene TRBV11-2 combines with J gene TRBJ2-1; 9 bases align to TRBD1. The CDR3 sequence is 13 residues long. Germline CDR1 reads SGHAT; CDR2 reads FQNNGV. J lost 5 bases, V lost 4 bases, and 0 bases had no gene match. The CDR3 DNA reads TGTGCCAGCAGCTGGACAGGGGACAATGAGCAGTTCTTC. Translated: CASSWTGDNEQFF.

This chain connects TRBV4-3 to TRBJ1-2; TRBD1 agrees at 8 bases. Germline loops: CDR1 LGHNA, CDR2 YSLEER. The CDR3 contains 13 residues. V shed 1 base, J shed 6 bases, and the junction held 1 base outside the gene matches. CDR3 sequence: CASSQGTGHGYTF. CDR3 DNA sequence: TGCGCCAGCAGCCAAGGGACAGGGCATGGCTACACCTTC.

The V and J genes are TRBV5-5 and TRBJ1-5, with D perhaps TRBD1 (5 bases). This CDR3 contains 13 residues. CDR1 is SGHKS and CDR2 is YYEKEE in the germline V gene (reference sequence). Trimming removed 1 base from V and 6 bases from J, with 8 bases in between. The DNA of the CDR3 is TGTGCCAGCAGCTTGAGGGACCCTCAGCCCCAGCATTTT. Translated: CASSLRDPQPQHF.

The V and J genes are TRBV12-5 and TRBJ1-5, with 10 bases identical to TRBD1. V was clipped by 5 bases and J by 1 base; unmatched bases: 14. This CDR3 contains 19 residues. Per germline, CDR1 LGHNT and CDR2 FRNRAP. The CDR3 DNA follows: TGTGCTAGTGGTCGGTGGCTGGGACAGGGGATGTACAGCAATCAGCCCCAGCATTTT. This codes for CASGRWLGQGMYSNQPQHF.

Concerning this clone: The same CDR3 also results from other DNA sequences found in this sample. The chain couples TRBV29-1 to TRBJ1-2; TRBD1 matches at 10 bases. In germline, CDR1 is SQVTM, CDR2 ANQGSEA. With 3 bases clipped from V and 5 bases from J, the junction kept 0 bases outside the gene matches. The CDR3 spans 12 residues. The CDR3 loop reads CSVEGQGYGYTF. The CDR3 region has the DNA TGCAGCGTTGAGGGACAGGGGTATGGCTACACCTTC.

The chain combines TRBV19 with TRBJ1-1; D is possibly TRBD1 (6 bases). CDR3 length equals 13 residues. The V end lost 1 base, the J end lost 6 bases, and 9 bases lay between the germline ends. Germline V CDR1 and CDR2: LNHDA, SQIVND (reference sequence). The CDR3, as DNA: TGTGCCAGTAGTATAGGGGGGCTGGCTGAAGCTTTCTTT. This gives the protein CASSIGGLAEAFF.

This rearrangement joins TRBV7-9 to TRBJ2-1, with D possibly matching TRBD1 (5 bases). V lost 4 bases to trimming and J lost 10 bases, with 14 bases between them. The CDR3 runs to 13 residues. CDR1 and CDR2 from the germline V gene are SEHNR and FQNEAQ (reference sequence). The CDR3 loop is CASSSTKGLEQFF. CDR3 DNA sequence: TGTGCCAGCAGCTCCACTAAGGGGCTAGAGCAGTTCTTC.

This clone was seen ten or more times. The rearrangement joins TRBV19 to TRBJ1-5; D not certain. Trimming shortened V by 4 bases and J by 7 bases, and 8 bases separated the two germline ends. Germline CDR1 LNHDA, CDR2 SQIVND (reference sequence). CDR3 length: 12 residues. As DNA, the CDR3 is TGTGCCAGTAGTACACCGAGCCAGCCCCAGCATTTT. Protein: CASSTPSQPQHF.

The V call is TRBV5-1, the J call TRBJ2-2; 7 bases match TRBD1. The CDR3 is 15 residues long. J gave up 0 bases and V 5 bases, and 4 bases lay outside the gene matches. Germline lookup yields CDR1 SGHRS and CDR2 YFSETQ. CDR3 bases: TGCGCCAGCAGTCAACAGGGGCCGAACACCGGGGAGCTGTTTTTT. As protein: CASSQQGPNTGELFF.

By its share, this clone is medium-sized. V usage is TRBV4-1 and J usage is TRBJ1-4; TRBD1 aligns across 7 bases. Germline V gene data show CDR1 as MGHRA and CDR2 as YSYEKL. V lost 1 base, J lost 4 bases, and 3 bases stayed unmatched. This CDR3 spans 15 amino acids. The CDR3 here is CASSQADRVNEKLFF. The CDR3 coding sequence is TGCGCCAGCAGCCAAGCAGACAGGGTTAATGAAAAACTGTTTTTT.

The chain is built from TRBV27 and TRBJ1-5, with D unclear. Deletions cut 3 bases from V and 3 bases from J, with 12 bases between. The germline gives CDR1 MNHEY, CDR2 SMNVEV (reference sequence). CDR3 length: 15 residues. This CDR3 reads CASSLGSQYNQPQHF. As DNA, the CDR3 is TGTGCCAGCAGTTTGGGCAGCCAGTACAATCAGCCCCAGCATTTT.

This clone was counted between two and nine times. This chain connects TRBV10-3 to TRBJ1-1; D ambiguous. Trimming pared 8 bases from V and 1 base from J, leaving 11 bases between. This CDR3 is 13 amino acids long. Germline V gives CDR1 ENHRY, CDR2 SYGVKD. CDR3 in amino acids: CAIRRVGNTEAFF. DNA of the CDR3: TGTGCCATCCGGCGGGTGGGGAACACTGAAGCTTTCTTT.

V and J are TRBV4-3 and TRBJ1-5, with 9 bases identical to TRBD1. CDR3 length equals 14 residues. Germline lookup yields CDR1 LGHNA and CDR2 YSLEER. V lost 4 bases, J lost 6 bases, and 4 bases stayed unmatched. The CDR3 sequence is CASSPQTGGQPQHF. The CDR3 coding sequence is TGCGCCAGCAGCCCACAGACAGGGGGTCAGCCCCAGCATTTT.